The 29 T cell receptor beta chains listed next were all sequenced from one sample in a study of cytomegalovirus exposure and HLA in healthy donors. The study ran its PCR with 60 Vbeta and 13 Jbeta primers. Method: immunoSEQ multiplex PCR; TCRdb's copy keeps in-frame clones and lacks some. The sample shows 100,000 to 150,000 clones, approximately 86% of them seen only once. The specimen sequenced was PBMCs. These receptors originate from a boy aged 5-17 years in good health and CMV-seronegative.

The CDR3 is CASSLRVLGGSGNTIYF. In nucleotides, the CDR3 is TGCGCCAGCAGCTTGAGGGTGTTAGGGGGCTCTGGAAACACCATATATTTT. The chain links TRBV5-1 to TRBJ1-3, with D tentatively TRBD1 (6 bases). Germline V gives CDR1 SGHRS, CDR2 YFSETQ. Trimming shortened V by 1 base and J by 0 bases, and 14 bases separated the two germline ends. The CDR3 covers 17 residues. The complete variable domain, with remaining parts taken from reference TRBV5-1 and TRBJ1-3, reads KAGVTQTPRYLIKTRGQQVTLSCSPISGHRSVSWYQQTPGQGLQFLFEYFSETQRNKGNFPGRFSGRQFSNSRSEMNVSTLELGDSALYLCASSLRVLGGSGNTIYFGEGSWLTVV.

This sequence joins TRBV2 and TRBJ2-1; 10 bases align to TRBD2. Trimming took 8 bases from V and 6 from J; bases not matched to a gene: 13. Germline V gene data show CDR1 as SNHLY and CDR2 as FYNNEI. The CDR3 extends over 16 amino acids. CDR3 loop: CASELPLAGVSNEQFF. In DNA, the CDR3 is TGTGCCAGCGAACTCCCCCTAGCGGGAGTAAGCAATGAGCAGTTCTTC.

The chain has TRBV12-2 and TRBJ2-7; TRBD1 is taken as the D call from the table, unchecked against the DNA. TRBV12-2 is termed a pseudogene. The CDR3 is made up of 15 amino acids. Written as DNA, the CDR3 is TGTGCAAGTCCACGGCGGGGGACAGGTTCGTGTGAGCAGTACTTC. Encoded protein: CASPRRGTGSCEQYF.

V usage is TRBV10-3 and J usage is TRBJ2-1, with TRBD2 matching over 7 bases. In germline, CDR1 is ENHRY, CDR2 SYGVKD. The CDR3 contains 18 residues. V shed 0 bases, J shed 8 bases, and the junction held 16 bases outside the gene matches. CDR3 protein: CAISESYGFRGVSDEQFF. The CDR3 region has the DNA TGTGCCATCAGTGAGTCATATGGGTTCCGGGGGGTTTCGGATGAGCAGTTCTTC.

V usage is TRBV7-9 and J usage is TRBJ2-2, with 7 bases identical to TRBD1. The V gene's germline CDR1 is SEHNR and CDR2 FQNEAQ (reference sequence). V was pared by 4 bases and J by 6 bases, with 2 bases of the junction left unmatched. The CDR3 is made up of 13 amino acids. Here the CDR3 reads CASSWTGPGELFF. As DNA, the CDR3 is TGTGCCAGCAGCTGGACAGGTCCCGGGGAGCTGTTTTTT.

V is TRBV5-1 and J is TRBJ1-2, with TRBD1 matching over 8 bases. The germline CDR1 and CDR2 sequences are SGHRS and YFSETQ. CDR3 length: 12 residues. V lost 6 bases to trimming and J lost 4 bases; unmatched junction nucleotides: 2. DNA for the CDR3: TGCGCCAGCACGGACAGGGTCTATGGCTACACCTTC. It is translated as CASTDRVYGYTF.

The chain has TRBV4-3 and TRBJ2-3, with a possible D match to TRBD2 (5 bases). With 4 bases removed from V and 0 bases from J, the gap between germline ends came to 11 bases. This CDR3 region has 15 residues. The germline CDR1 and CDR2 sequences are LGHNA and YSLEER. The CDR3: CASSPRGKSTDTQYF. The CDR3 coding sequence is TGCGCCAGCAGCCCTAGAGGGAAAAGCACAGATACGCAGTATTTT.

This chain joins TRBV5-1 and TRBJ2-7; 7 bases fit TRBD2. The germline gives CDR1 SGHRS, CDR2 YFSETQ. Trimming took 4 bases from V and 6 from J; bases not matched to a gene: 16. The CDR3 has 16 residues. CDR3 sequence: CASSRDGPRSGGEQYF. In DNA, the CDR3 is TGCGCCAGCAGCCGGGACGGACCCAGGTCGGGGGGCGAGCAGTACTTC.

This rearrangement joins TRBV5-1 to TRBJ2-5, with TRBD2 matching over 14 bases. The CDR3 consists of 15 residues. The V segment lost 4 bases and the J segment 1 base; nucleotides outside the gene matches: 0. Germline V gives CDR1 SGHRS, CDR2 YFSETQ. The DNA for the CDR3 is TGCGCCAGCAGCGGACTAGCGGGGGGCCAAGAGACCCAGTACTTC. Translating gives CASSGLAGGQETQYF. Full variable domain (outside the CDR3, taken from reference TRBV5-1 and TRBJ2-5): KAGVTQTPRYLIKTRGQQVTLSCSPISGHRSVSWYQQTPGQGLQFLFEYFSETQRNKGNFPGRFSGRQFSNSRSEMNVSTLELGDSALYLCASSGLAGGQETQYFGPGTRLLVL.

This clone showed up just once. The genes are TRBV30 and TRBJ2-2, with D uncertain. Per the germline V gene, CDR1 is GTSNPN and CDR2 is SVGIG (reference sequence). The germline V and J ends were trimmed by 7 bases and 0 bases, with 9 bases remaining between them. The CDR3 extends over 13 amino acids. The DNA for the CDR3 is TGTGCCTCGGATCGGGCGAACACCGGGGAGCTGTTTTTT. Protein: CASDRANTGELFF. The full variable domain, rest sourced from reference TRBV30 and TRBJ2-2, is SQTIHQWPATLVQPVGSPLSLECTVEGTSNPNLYWYRQAAGRGLQLLFYSVGIGQISSEVPQNLSASRPQDRQFILSSKKLLLSDSGFYLCASDRANTGELFFGEGSRLTVL.

In its sample, this clone was seen once. This chain joins TRBV27 and TRBJ2-7, with a tentative D call TRBD1 (6 bases). Germline assignment: CDR1 MNHEY and CDR2 SMNVEV (reference sequence). V shed 2 bases and J shed 3 bases, with 11 bases lying between them. There are 14 residues in the CDR3. The DNA for the CDR3 is TGTGCCAGCAGTTTAGCCAAGGACAGCTACGAGCAGTACTTC. It translates to CASSLAKDSYEQYF.

This clone was detected only a few times. This chain connects TRBV9 to TRBJ2-3; a weak D match, TRBD2 (5 bases). The CDR3 totals 14 residues. Germline V gene data show CDR1 as SGDLS and CDR2 as YYNGEE. The germline V and J ends were trimmed by 0 bases and 6 bases, with 11 bases remaining between them. For the CDR3, the DNA is TGTGCCAGCAGCGTAGGGGGAGTATCGGATACGCAGTATTTT. Translating it yields CASSVGGVSDTQYF.

V gene TRBV4-2 combines with J gene TRBJ2-1; D may be TRBD2 (6 bases). This CDR3 comprises 15 residues. CDR1 is LGHNA, CDR2 YNFKEQ, per germline. Trimming left V 5 bases short and J 4 bases short, with 15 bases between. The CDR3 coding sequence is TGTGCCAGCAGCGAAGGATGGGGGGAATACAATGAGCAGTTCTTC. The encoded protein is CASSEGWGEYNEQFF.

J is TRBJ2-6 and V is TRBV4-3, with D perhaps TRBD1 (6 bases). The CDR3 spans 16 residues. Germline loops: CDR1 LGHNA, CDR2 YSLEER. With 0 bases removed from V and 2 bases from J, the gap between germline ends came to 8 bases. CDR3 nucleotides: TGCGCCAGCAGCCAAGAATCAGGGGCTGGGGCCAACGTCCTGACTTTC. Protein: CASSQESGAGANVLTF.

The rearrangement links TRBV6-1 to TRBJ2-1; D remains ambiguous. V was clipped by 3 bases and J by 0 bases, with 12 bases between them. The V gene's germline CDR1 is MNHNS and CDR2 SASEGT. This CDR3 region has 16 residues. CDR3 nucleotides: TGTGCCAGCAGTGACCTTGGCGGAAGCTCCTACAATGAGCAGTTCTTC. Its translation: CASSDLGGSSYNEQFF.

The chain combines TRBV30 with TRBJ1-1; 9 bases map to TRBD1. The V gene's germline CDR1 is GTSNPN and CDR2 SVGIG (reference sequence). The junction had 3 bases not matched to a gene; V was cut back by 2 bases and J by 5 bases. The CDR3 length is 13 residues. The CDR3 loop reads CAWSTGGRTEAFF. The CDR3 DNA follows: TGTGCCTGGAGTACAGGGGGCCGAACTGAAGCTTTCTTT. The full variable domain, in which reference TRBV30 and TRBJ1-1 provide the parts outside the CDR3, is SQTIHQWPATLVQPVGSPLSLECTVEGTSNPNLYWYRQAAGRGLQLLFYSVGIGQISSEVPQNLSASRPQDRQFILSSKKLLLSDSGFYLCAWSTGGRTEAFFGQGTRLTVV.

The chain uses TRBV5-4 and TRBJ2-7; TRBD1 might be the D (7 bases). The V and J ends lost 5 bases and 5 bases respectively, with 14 bases between them. CDR1 and CDR2 from the germline V gene are SGHNT and YYREEE (reference sequence). The CDR3 totals 13 residues. The CDR3 region has the DNA TGTGCCAGCAGTTCACAGGGGACTGACGAGCAGTACTTC. Its protein product is CASSSQGTDEQYF.

The rearrangement uses TRBV19 and TRBJ1-1, with D unclear. Trimming removed 2 bases from V and 5 bases from J, with 15 bases in between. The CDR3 covers 15 residues. Germline V gene sequence: CDR1 LNHDA, CDR2 SQIVND (reference sequence). The CDR3 nucleotides read TGTGCCAGTAGTATACGAGAAAACCCGGGGACTGAAGCTTTCTTT. This translates into CASSIRENPGTEAFF. The whole variable domain, filled in from reference TRBV19 and TRBJ1-1, reads DGGITQSPKYLFRKEGQNVTLSCEQNLNHDAMYWYRQDPGQGLRLIYYSQIVNDFQKGDIAEGYSVSREKKESFPLTVTSAQKNPTAFYLCASSIRENPGTEAFFGQGTRLTVV.

The V and J genes are TRBV4-1 and TRBJ2-7, with a weak D call TRBD1 (7 bases). Trimming pared 4 bases from V and 2 bases from J, leaving 21 bases between. The CDR3 length is 17 residues. The germline V gene has CDR1 MGHRA and CDR2 YSYEKL. CDR3 residues: CASSPSGGPTNTYEQYF. CDR3 DNA sequence: TGCGCCAGCAGCCCCTCAGGGGGGCCGACGAACACCTACGAGCAGTACTTC.

This clone was counted a single time. V is TRBV10-3 and J is TRBJ2-7, with 11 positions matching TRBD2. The germline gives CDR1 ENHRY, CDR2 SYGVKD. The CDR3 contains 18 residues. J was trimmed by 3 bases and V by 0 bases; bases with no gene match: 10. The CDR3 sequence is CAISESITSGREFYEQYF. DNA of the CDR3: TGTGCCATCAGTGAGTCAATTACTAGCGGGAGAGAGTTCTACGAGCAGTACTTC.

The chain employs TRBV4-2 and TRBJ2-7; 10 bases line up with TRBD1. The CDR3 extends over 16 amino acids. Losses at the gene ends were 0 bases for V and 7 bases for J; bases not matched to a gene: 9. Per the germline V gene, CDR1 is LGHNA and CDR2 is YNFKEQ. CDR3 bases: TGTGCCAGCAGCCAAGAGGAAGGGACAGGGGAGAATGAGCAGTACTTC. This translates into CASSQEEGTGENEQYF.

The gene calls are TRBV9 and TRBJ2-5, with 9 nucleotides matching TRBD2. The CDR3 sequence is 17 residues long. Trimming took 0 bases from V and 2 from J; bases not matched to a gene: 8. Germline assignment: CDR1 SGDLS and CDR2 YYNGEE. In DNA form, the CDR3 reads TGTGCCAGCAGCGTAGTCCCAGCGGGGGGCCAACAAGAGACCCAGTACTTC. Amino acid sequence: CASSVVPAGGQQETQYF.

The J gene is TRBJ2-2, the V gene TRBV9, with 9 bases that match TRBD1. V lost 3 bases, J lost 3 bases, and 3 bases stayed unmatched. CDR1 is SGDLS and CDR2 is YYNGEE in the germline V gene. The CDR3 contains 15 residues. CDR3 region: CASSAWTGDTGELFF. The CDR3 DNA is TGTGCCAGCAGCGCATGGACAGGGGACACCGGGGAGCTGTTTTTT.

The V call is TRBV25-1, the J call TRBJ2-1, with 11 nucleotides matching TRBD2. V lost 2 bases and J lost 0; bases outside the gene matches: 3. The CDR3 has 17 amino acids. Looked up from germline, CDR1 is MGHDK and CDR2 is SYGVNS. The CDR3, as DNA: TGTGCCAGCAGTGAACTAGCGGGGGGTTTCTCCTACAATGAGCAGTTCTTC. Encoded protein: CASSELAGGFSYNEQFF.

V and J are TRBV7-2 and TRBJ1-2, with D maybe TRBD1 (6 bases). V lost 1 base and J 8 bases, leaving 17 bases between the germline ends. Per the germline V gene, CDR1 is SGHTA and CDR2 is FQGNSA. The CDR3 extends over 15 amino acids. The CDR3: CASSLGLRGGRGYTF. CDR3 in DNA: TGTGCCAGCAGCTTAGGGCTTCGGGGGGGCCGAGGCTACACCTTC.

This chain connects TRBV6-6 to TRBJ1-1; TRBD1 matches at 7 bases. Per germline, CDR1 MNHNY and CDR2 SVGAGI (reference sequence). CDR3 length: 15 amino acids. V lost 6 bases to trimming and J lost 4 bases; unmatched junction nucleotides: 11. The CDR3 reads CASSPPGGSGTEAFF. As DNA, the CDR3 is TGTGCCAGCAGCCCCCCAGGGGGTTCGGGCACTGAAGCTTTCTTT.

V is TRBV7-8 and J is TRBJ2-7, with 9 positions matching TRBD1. V lost 5 bases to trimming and J lost 0 bases; unmatched junction nucleotides: 8. The CDR3 totals 16 residues. CDR1 SGHVS and CDR2 FQNEAQ come from the germline V gene. CDR3 DNA: TGTGCCAGCAGCCCGAGGAGGGGACAGGGCTCCTACGAGCAGTACTTC. It specifies CASSPRRGQGSYEQYF.

The rearrangement links TRBV2 to TRBJ2-7; D may be TRBD1 (6 bases). This CDR3 is 13 amino acids long. The germline gives CDR1 SNHLY, CDR2 FYNNEI. Trimming removed 6 bases at V and 6 bases at J, with 15 bases between. The CDR3 spells CASSVSGAGEQYF. CDR3 sequence (DNA): TGTGCCAGCAGCGTATCAGGGGCCGGCGAGCAGTACTTC.

The chain combines TRBV6-6 with TRBJ2-1, with 8 bases matching TRBD2. The V gene's germline CDR1 is MNHNY and CDR2 SVGAGI (reference sequence). V was clipped by 2 bases and J by 4 bases; unmatched bases: 7. The CDR3 has 16 amino acids. The CDR3 reads CASSYDTERGYNEQFF. CDR3 sequence (DNA): TGTGCCAGCAGTTACGACACGGAGCGGGGGTACAATGAGCAGTTCTTC.